Only a few counts were recorded for the clone carrying this T cell receptor beta chain. Germline lookup yields CDR1 DFQATT and CDR2 SNEGSKA (reference sequence). This CDR3 region has 13 residues. The trim removed 6 bases at V and 7 bases at J, leaving 6 bases unmatched. The unsorted libraries were produced from 2 million PBMCs held at -80 C. TCRdb independently ran MiXCR on the 5' RACE reads; one entry per CDR3 protein. The repertoire holds over 35,000 distinct CDR3 sequences, with 4.5% as singletons. The data stem from a study of neurological immune-mediated disorders. The chain has TRBV20-1 and TRBJ1-6; 7 positions agree with TRBD1. Sequencing was performed on PBMCs. This receptor was identified in a woman aged 60-75 years with multiple sclerosis. CDR3 nucleotides: TGCAGTGCCCCACAGGGGAGAAATTCACCCCTCCACTTT. Amino acid sequence: CSAPQGRNSPLHF.